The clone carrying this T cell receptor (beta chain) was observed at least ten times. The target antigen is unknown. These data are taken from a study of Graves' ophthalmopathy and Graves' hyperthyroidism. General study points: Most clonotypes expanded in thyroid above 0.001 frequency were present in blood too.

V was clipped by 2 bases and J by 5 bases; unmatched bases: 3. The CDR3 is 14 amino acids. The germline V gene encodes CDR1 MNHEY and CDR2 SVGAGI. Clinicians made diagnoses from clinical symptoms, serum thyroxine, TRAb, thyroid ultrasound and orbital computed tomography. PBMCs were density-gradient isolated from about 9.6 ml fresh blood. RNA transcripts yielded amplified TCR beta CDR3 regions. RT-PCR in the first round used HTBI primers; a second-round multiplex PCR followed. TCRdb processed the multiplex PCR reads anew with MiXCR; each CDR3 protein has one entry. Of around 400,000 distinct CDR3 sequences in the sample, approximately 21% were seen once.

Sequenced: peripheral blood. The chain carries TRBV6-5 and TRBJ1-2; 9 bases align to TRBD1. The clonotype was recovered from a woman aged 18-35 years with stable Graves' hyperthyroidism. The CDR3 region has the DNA TGTGCCAGCAGTTACAGGGGACAGGGTTATGGCTACACCTTC. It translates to CASSYRGQGYGYTF.